Below are 26 T cell receptor beta chains sequenced from a single sample in a study of blood T cell repertoires in COVID-19. Clones were read by immunoSEQ multiplex PCR, and TCRdb kept only the in-frame ones, dropping some. The sample shows 190,000 or so clones, around four fifths of them seen only once. The sample taken for sequencing was peripheral blood. These receptors all come from an elderly woman with active or convalescent COVID-19.

This chain connects TRBV3-1 (or the pseudogene TRBV3-2) to TRBJ1-4; D not resolved. The length of the CDR3 is 14 residues. CDR1 LGHDT and CDR2 YNNKEL come from the germline V gene (reference sequence). The V end lost 8 bases, the J end lost 7 bases, and 17 bases lay between the germline ends. CDR3: CASSQTGVAEKLFF. In DNA form, the CDR3 reads TGTGCCAGCTCACAGACCGGGGTCGCTGAAAAACTGTTTTTT.

In its sample, this clone was seen once. The chain couples TRBV2 to TRBJ1-4; TRBD1 agrees at 8 bases. Germline CDR1 is SNHLY and CDR2 is FYNNEI. V was pared by 3 bases and J by 8 bases, with 5 bases of the junction left unmatched. CDR3 length: 14 amino acids. CDR3 residues: CASSDDRGGEKLFF. CDR3 sequence (DNA): TGTGCCAGCAGTGACGACAGGGGAGGGGAAAAACTGTTTTTT.

The V and J genes are TRBV7-3 and TRBJ2-1; no reliable D call. V dropped 3 bases and J dropped 0 bases, with 15 bases sitting between them. The CDR3 length is 17 residues. Germline V CDR1 and CDR2: SGHTA, FQGTGA. CDR3 region: CASSLTLYGDSYNEQFF. The DNA of the CDR3 is TGTGCCAGCAGCTTGACTCTCTATGGCGACTCCTACAATGAGCAGTTCTTC.

This clone was detected only a few times. The rearrangement joins TRBV2 to TRBJ2-2; D is ambiguous. Per the germline V gene, CDR1 is SNHLY and CDR2 is FYNNEI. The CDR3 totals 15 residues. Trimming left V 1 base short and J 0 bases short, with 6 bases between. The CDR3 loop reads CASSEVSSNTGELFF. CDR3 in DNA: TGTGCCAGCAGTGAAGTATCCTCGAACACCGGGGAGCTGTTTTTT. Supplemented by reference TRBV2 and TRBJ2-2, the full variable domain reads EPEVTQTPSHQVTQMGQEVILRCVPISNHLYFYWYRQILGQKVEFLVSFYNNEISEKSEIFDDQFSVERPDGSNFTLKIRSTKLEDSAMYFCASSEVSSNTGELFFGEGSRLTVL.

This clone has more than one count but fewer than ten. The V call is TRBV18, the J call TRBJ1-5, with 7 bases matching TRBD1. The germline CDR1 and CDR2 sequences are KGHSH and LQKENI. The V gene end was trimmed by 6 bases and the J gene end by 7 bases; junction bases not matched to a gene: 6. CDR3 length: 13 amino acids. CDR3 DNA sequence: TGTGCCAGCTCGGCAGGGGGTTGGCAGCCCCAGCATTTT. It is translated as CASSAGGWQPQHF.

The chain employs TRBV5-1 and TRBJ2-5; D remains unclear. Trimming cost V 0 bases and J 7 bases, with 10 bases left between them. Per the germline V gene, CDR1 is SGHRS and CDR2 is YFSETQ. CDR3 size: 13 residues. The CDR3 loop is CASSLGAEGTQYF. The CDR3 bases are TGCGCCAGCAGCTTGGGGGCAGAAGGGACCCAGTACTTC.

The chain couples TRBV3-1 (or the pseudogene TRBV3-2) to TRBJ2-3; 10 bases are a match to TRBD1. V dropped 0 bases and J dropped 5; count of bases not matched to a gene: 8. CDR1 LGHDT and CDR2 YNNKEL come from the germline V gene (reference sequence). CDR3 length: 17 residues. CDR3 sequence: CASSQEGDRGVRDTQYF. The CDR3 nucleotides are TGTGCCAGCAGCCAAGAAGGGGACAGGGGTGTAAGAGATACGCAGTATTTT.

The rearrangement uses TRBV11-2 and TRBJ1-5; D ambiguous. V lost 5 bases, J lost 7 bases, and 12 bases lay in between. This CDR3 is built from 13 residues. CDR1 SGHAT and CDR2 FQNNGV come from the germline V gene. The CDR3 reads CASSLGQTQPQHF. The CDR3 DNA follows: TGTGCCAGCAGCCTGGGCCAAACCCAGCCCCAGCATTTT.

V and J are TRBV19 and TRBJ1-2; 9 positions match TRBD1. V dropped 8 bases and J dropped 4; count of bases not matched to a gene: 5. CDR1 and CDR2 (germline): LNHDA, SQIVND (reference sequence). This CDR3 is built from 13 residues. The CDR3 DNA is TGTGCCAGTCACAGGGGGCCGCTCTATGGCTACACCTTC. It is translated as CASHRGPLYGYTF.

The rearrangement joins TRBV10-3 to TRBJ1-3; 7 bases align to TRBD1. This CDR3 contains 14 residues. Trimming at V came to 3 bases and at J to 4 bases, leaving 3 bases not matched to a gene. Germline values: CDR1 ENHRY, CDR2 SYGVKD. CDR3 DNA sequence: TGTGCCATCAGTGACGGGACAGTCGGAAACACCATATATTTT. Protein product: CAISDGTVGNTIYF.

This chain joins TRBV3-1 (or the pseudogene TRBV3-2) and TRBJ1-1; D unclear. V was shortened by 1 base and J by 1 base, with 4 bases between the two germline ends. The germline V gene encodes CDR1 LGHDT and CDR2 YNNKEL (reference sequence). The CDR3 runs to 13 residues. CDR3 nucleotide sequence: TGTGCCAGCAGCCAAGGGAGGAACACTGAAGCTTTCTTT. Translation: CASSQGRNTEAFF.

The V gene is TRBV28, the J gene TRBJ2-3; D is possibly TRBD1 (6 bases). This CDR3 spans 13 amino acids. Germline V gene sequence: CDR1 MDHEN, CDR2 SYDVKM. V lost 9 bases and J 0 bases, leaving 10 bases between the germline ends. CDR3 region: CASFRGSTDTQYF. Here the CDR3 DNA reads TGTGCCAGTTTTAGGGGGAGCACAGATACGCAGTATTTT.

This chain joins TRBV6-1 and TRBJ2-6, with no clear D. The CDR3 totals 16 residues. V gave up 1 base and J gave up 0 bases, with 7 bases separating them. Germline V gene lookup returns CDR1 MNHNS and CDR2 SASEGT. The CDR3 sequence: CASSEVVYSGANVLTF. The CDR3 nucleotides are TGTGCCAGCAGTGAAGTCGTATACTCTGGGGCCAACGTCCTGACTTTC.

CDR3 residues: CASSPDRLNEKLFF. The DNA of the CDR3 is TGTGCCAGCAGTCCGGACAGACTTAATGAAAAACTGTTTTTT. The chain couples TRBV7-8 to TRBJ1-4, with D perhaps TRBD1 (6 bases). The CDR3 is 14 amino acids. V gave up 6 bases and J gave up 4 bases, with 12 bases separating them. Germline V CDR1 and CDR2: SGHVS, FQNEAQ.

The chain couples TRBV3-1 (or the pseudogene TRBV3-2) to TRBJ2-2; D is unresolved. Germline V gene lookup returns CDR1 LGHDT and CDR2 YNNKEL (reference sequence). Between the trimmed V and J ends, which lost 0 bases and 5 bases, there was a span of 10 bases. The CDR3 loop spans 15 amino acids. This chain's CDR3 is CASSQEDQRTGELFF. CDR3 in DNA: TGTGCCAGCAGCCAAGAGGATCAGAGGACCGGGGAGCTGTTTTTT.

Of note for this clone: Other DNA sequences in this sample translate to the same CDR3. The gene calls are TRBV9 and TRBJ2-3; 9 positions match TRBD1. The J segment lost 3 bases and the V segment lost 2 bases, leaving 1 base of the junction unmatched. The CDR3 sequence is 14 residues long. Per the germline V gene, CDR1 is SGDLS and CDR2 is YYNGEE. This CDR3 is CASSVGTGTDTQYF. As DNA, the CDR3 is TGTGCCAGCAGCGTGGGGACAGGGACAGATACGCAGTATTTT. Looking up the rest from reference TRBV9 and TRBJ2-3 gives the full variable domain: DSGVTQTPKHLITATGQRVTLRCSPRSGDLSVYWYQQSLDQGLQFLIQYYNGEERAKGNILERFSAQQFPDLHSELNLSSLELGDSALYFCASSVGTGTDTQYFGPGTRLTVL.

The chain links TRBV3-1 (or the pseudogene TRBV3-2) to TRBJ1-1, with TRBD1 as a possible D gene (6 bases). V lost 5 bases and J 7 bases, leaving 8 bases between the germline ends. The CDR3 spans 11 residues. CDR1 and CDR2 (germline): LGHDT, YNNKEL (reference sequence). For the CDR3, the DNA is TGTGCCAGCAGCTCAGGGGATGAAGCTTTCTTT. Translated, it gives CASSSGDEAFF.

The chain couples TRBV6-5 to TRBJ1-2; 7 positions agree with TRBD1. Germline V gene sequence: CDR1 MNHEY, CDR2 SVGAGI. The CDR3 length is 15 residues. Losses at the gene ends were 6 bases for V and 6 bases for J; bases not matched to a gene: 13. CDR3 bases: TGTGCCAGCAGCGATACAGGGGTTCTTAGCCATGGCTACACCTTC. It specifies CASSDTGVLSHGYTF.

The CDR3 DNA reads TGTGCCAGCAGCGCCGGGACAGGGTTTATGAATGAGCAGTTCTTC. Amino acids: CASSAGTGFMNEQFF. V is TRBV3-1 (or the pseudogene TRBV3-2) and J is TRBJ2-1; 9 bases agree with TRBD1. CDR1 and CDR2 from the germline V gene are LGHDT and YNNKEL (reference sequence). With 5 bases clipped from V and 7 bases from J, the junction kept 9 bases outside the gene matches. This CDR3 has 15 residues.

This clone was recorded once. This sequence joins TRBV6-5 and TRBJ1-3; TRBD1 matches at 9 bases. The CDR3 length is 14 residues. Trimming at V came to 7 bases and at J to 4 bases, leaving 5 bases not matched to a gene. Germline V gene lookup returns CDR1 MNHEY and CDR2 SVGAGI. CDR3 bases: TGTGCCAGCATCTTAGGGACAGGGGGAAACACCATATATTTT. It translates to CASILGTGGNTIYF.

This sequence joins TRBV5-1 and TRBJ1-2, with a weak D call TRBD1 (6 bases). Germline loops: CDR1 SGHRS, CDR2 YFSETQ. The germline V and J ends were trimmed by 4 bases and 5 bases, with 21 bases remaining between them. The CDR3 contains 16 residues. Here the CDR3 reads CASSQTGNPVHYGYTF. The CDR3 DNA is TGCGCCAGCAGCCAGACAGGAAATCCCGTTCATTATGGCTACACCTTC.

The V call is TRBV27, the J call TRBJ2-7; D might be TRBD2 (5 bases). Germline-derived CDR1 and CDR2 are MNHEY and SMNVEV (reference sequence). The CDR3 has 16 residues. Trimming removed 7 bases at V and 1 base at J, with 20 bases between. The DNA of the CDR3 is TGTGCCAGCACCCCGTCCCACCGGGGTAGGTCCTACGAGCAGTACTTC. Its protein product is CASTPSHRGRSYEQYF.

V is TRBV7-2 and J is TRBJ2-2, with TRBD2 identical over 12 bases. This CDR3 is 18 amino acids long. Unmatched junction bases numbered 6, after V lost 2 bases and J lost 2 bases. Germline lookup yields CDR1 SGHTA and CDR2 FQGNSA. The CDR3 is CASSLSLAGGGNTGELFF. CDR3 nucleotide sequence: TGTGCCAGCAGCTTATCACTAGCGGGGGGTGGAAACACCGGGGAGCTGTTTTTT.

V usage is TRBV5-1 and J usage is TRBJ1-2, with TRBD1 as a possible D gene (5 bases). CDR1 is SGHRS, CDR2 YFSETQ, per germline. V lost 7 bases and J 10 bases, leaving 17 bases between the germline ends. This CDR3 region has 12 residues. DNA for the CDR3: TGCGCCAGCGGGGCTTCGGGGGGAGACTACACCTTC. As protein: CASGASGGDYTF.

V is TRBV5-1 and J is TRBJ2-5; 7 bases fit TRBD1. CDR3 length equals 13 residues. Trimming cost V 3 bases and J 4 bases; bases outside gene matches: 3. Germline-derived CDR1 and CDR2 are SGHRS and YFSETQ. The CDR3 loop reads CASSWDSTETQYF. DNA for the CDR3: TGCGCCAGCAGCTGGGACAGTACAGAGACCCAGTACTTC. The variable domain in full, completed from reference TRBV5-1 and TRBJ2-5, reads KAGVTQTPRYLIKTRGQQVTLSCSPISGHRSVSWYQQTPGQGLQFLFEYFSETQRNKGNFPGRFSGRQFSNSRSEMNVSTLELGDSALYLCASSWDSTETQYFGPGTRLLVL.

The CDR3 bases are TGCGCCAGCAGCCAAGGACAGGGGTATAAGTTCTTC. Its translation: CASSQGQGYKFF. The chain carries TRBV4-3 and TRBJ2-1, with TRBD1 matching 8 bases. The CDR3 consists of 12 residues. J gave up 14 bases and V 1 base, and 4 bases lay outside the gene matches. Germline V lookup: CDR1 LGHNA, CDR2 YSLEER.